This TCR beta chain was obtained from a study of high-grade serous ovarian cancer treatment subgroups. On the study more broadly: Each sample yielded on average about 7,000 unique TCR beta rearrangements from 12,000 to 15,000 reads. Study-wide findings and caveats: Different patients shared almost no repertoire; same-patient tumors shared about 0.095 to 0.85. Without spatial data, bulk sequencing limits insight into HGSC tumor diversity. CDR1 and CDR2 were left unanalyzed; analyses focused on CDR3.

Tumor samples were taken before definitive surgery or chemotherapy. Profiled with immunoSEQ multiplex PCR; TCRdb holds only in-frame clones, not every one. This table holds around 37,000 clones, 79% found once. The CDR3 runs 16 residues. V lost 0 bases, J lost 3 bases, and 12 bases lay in between. Per the germline V gene, CDR1 is SGHRS and CDR2 is YFSETQ. Remarks on this clone: Its target is unknown.

This clonotype was sampled from a human donor with high-grade serous ovarian cancer. The sequencing input was tumor tissue. The rearrangement links TRBV5-1 to TRBJ1-4, with D perhaps TRBD1 (5 bases). The CDR3 sequence is CASSLDVGGANEKLFF. Here the CDR3 DNA reads TGCGCCAGCAGCTTGGATGTCGGGGGGGCTAATGAAAAACTGTTTTTT.